This T cell receptor (beta chain) comes out of a study of blood T cells in healthy people across ages. Every sample yielded at least 6 million isolated PBMCs. Whole-study results and caveats: There were more naive CD4+ cells and higher diversity in long-lived donors than in aged donors.

It was with a sample-barcoded 5' primer and a J-beta primer mix that a second PCR of about 6 to 12 cycles was run. With 12 random nucleotides, a template-switch adaptor tagged each individual cDNA molecule. TCRdb reanalysed the 5' RACE reads using MiXCR and keeps one entry per CDR3 protein. The table includes approximately 1.5 million distinct CDR3 sequences, roughly 43% detected once. A word on this clonotype: The target antigen is unknown. Its ends do not fully match the called genes, so a read error is possible.

The CDR3 has 15 amino acids. Germline V gives CDR1 SGHRS, CDR2 YFSETQ. Sequenced input: blood. The clonotype originates from a woman between 18 and 29 years old in good health. The chain uses TRBV5-1 and TRBJ1-5; D is perhaps TRBD1 (6 bases). CDR3 sequence reads: CASSFSPGDNQPRHF. The DNA of the CDR3 is TGCGCCAGCAGCTTTAGTCCAGGGGACAATCAGCCCCGGCATTTT.